This TCR beta chain was documented in a study of T cell changes during pregnancy in multiple sclerosis. Measured with immunoSEQ multiplex PCR; TCRdb has only the in-frame clones, and not every one. The sample contains approximately 70,000 clones, over 85% of which appear only once. The germline V gene encodes CDR1 LNHDA and CDR2 SQIVND (reference sequence). The junction had 6 bases not matched to a gene; V was cut back by 3 bases and J by 5 bases. The CDR3 extends over 15 amino acids. The gene calls are TRBV19 and TRBJ1-1; 10 nucleotides match TRBD1. The sequences come from CD4+ T cells from peripheral blood mononuclear cells, collected after pregnancy. This TCR was recovered from a female donor with multiple sclerosis, enrolled in a pregnancy study. The chain's CDR3 is CASSIRDRGGTEAFF. The CDR3 DNA sequence: TGTGCCAGTAGTATCCGGGACAGGGGAGGTACTGAAGCTTTCTTT.